A selection of T cell receptor beta chains follows, all from one sample in a study of regulatory T cells in long-lasting Graves disease. TCRdb re-derived calls from the multiplex PCR reads in MiXCR, one entry per CDR3 protein. The sample has about 530,000 distinct CDR3 sequences; 15% to 20% are singletons. These records were also assigned to another study, of T cells in Graves' hyperthyroidism and ophthalmopathy.

Sequenced material: peripheral blood mononuclear cells (PBMCs), taken at new diagnosis, from a patient treated with antithyroid drugs. Receptors originate from a woman between 40 and 65 years old with Graves disease. CDR3s include the opening cysteine and the closing phenylalanine or tryptophan. The order of the fields is V gene, J gene, D gene, CDR3 protein. D genes are given only for firm matches.

V: TRBV5-5; J: TRBJ1-4; D: .; CDR3: CASSQGDATNEKLFF
V: TRBV19; J: TRBJ1-4; D: .; CDR3: CASAWGWTSEKLFF
V: TRBV20-1; J: TRBJ2-3; D: TRBD2; CDR3: CSARFVAGGFTDTQYF
V: TRBV30; J: TRBJ2-7; D: .; CDR3: CAWSHAGTSYEQYF
V: TRBV11-3; J: TRBJ2-1; D: .; CDR3: CASSAVGRGASNEQFF
V: TRBV3-1; J: TRBJ2-4; D: .; CDR3: CASSQDIELAKNIQYF
V: TRBV6-5; J: TRBJ2-1; D: .; CDR3: CASSYRVGNEQFF
V: TRBV18; J: TRBJ2-7; D: .; CDR3: CASSPVKQGAEQYF
V: TRBV6-1; J: TRBJ2-7; D: .; CDR3: CASSLKVYEQYF
V: TRBV18; J: TRBJ1-4; D: TRBD1; CDR3: CASSPGQSSTNEKLFF
V: TRBV6-1; J: TRBJ2-7; D: .; CDR3: CASSEAGGGGEQYF
V: TRBV15; J: TRBJ2-5; D: .; CDR3: CATSRDPIQETQYF
V: TRBV7-2; J: TRBJ2-2; D: TRBD1; CDR3: CASRRGTGLTGELFF
V: TRBV6-1; J: TRBJ2-7; D: TRBD2; CDR3: CASSERTSGLNEQYF